This T cell receptor beta chain was sequenced during a study of vaccination and CD4 T cells after COVID-19 (dated by TCRdb to 2021 to 2024). About the full investigation: In the convalescent cohort there were six males and four females, among whom were two Hispanic individuals, seven Caucasians, two Asians and one multiracial person. Post-vaccine blood samples were taken a median of 72 days after the second vaccine dose, with a range of 14 to 241 days. In around ten COVID-19 convalescent patients and a handful of infection-naive healthy vaccine recipients, the spike-specific CD4+ TCR repertoire before mRNA vaccination was compared with the repertoire after mRNA vaccination. Overlapping spike peptide pools from SARS-CoV-2 and from the common cold coronaviruses HCoV-NL63, HCoV-OC43 and HCoV-229E were used as culture stimuli. In an earlier paper using these donors, memory CD4+ T cell crossreactivity between SARS-CoV-2 and common cold coronavirus spike proteins was assessed at the TCR clonotype level. Each participant got two doses of either the Pfizer-BioNTech BNT162b2 vaccine (n=8) or the Moderna mRNA-1273 vaccine (n=2). Control cultures received a CEFX viral epitope pool as the positive control, an HIV-1 Nef peptide pool as the negative control, or no peptide. Post-COVID blood samples from convalescent patients were collected a median of roughly 100 days after diagnosis, with a range of about 30 to 170 days.

The treatment or condition label of this sample denotes: approximately 9-day PBMC culture with coronavirus spike peptide pools or control peptides (ViraFEST assay). CD4+ T cells from unexposed donors were collected before the COVID-19 pandemic (2011-2018). The ViraFEST assay was used in the study, in which antigen-specific T cells were expanded with peptide pools and expanded clonotypes were subsequently identified by TCR sequencing. Each well held 2.2 million or so PBMCs cultured with roughly 10 ug/ml peptide pools in IMDM containing around 5.5% human AB serum and roughly 9.3 IU/ml IL-2. On days 3 and 7, half of the culture medium was replaced with fresh IL-2-containing medium. CD4+ T cells were isolated after approximately 10 days of culture through negative selection using the EasySep CD4+ T cell isolation kit. As far as cell numbers permitted, CD4+ T cells from unexposed donors were tested for reactivity against SARS-CoV-2 S and N as well as four spike pools from common cold coronaviruses. Ficoll-Paque Plus gradient centrifugation was used to isolate PBMCs from whole blood, and the isolated PBMCs were then either used fresh or cryopreserved at -140C. Triplicate wells were generally used for each culture condition. The leukapheresis product used for the unexposed donors was purchased from a commercial source.

Sequences KGHSH (CDR1) and LQKENI (CDR2) are obtained from the germline V gene. Taken from cysteine to phenylalanine, the CDR3 has 13 residues. Kept here is only the CDR3 DNA, which spans 39 bases and is read in frame from base 1. V gives up 4 bases and J gives up 0 bases, and the segment between their germline ends measures 6 bases. To prepare the library, PCR was applied. At the Johns Hopkins FTIC core, DNA from the cultured CD4+ T cells underwent TCR sequencing with the Oncomine TCR Beta short-read assay. The QIAamp micro DNA kit was used to extract genomic DNA from the cultured CD4+ T cells. Oncomine TCR Beta libraries made from cultured CD4+ T cells were pooled using unique dual indexes and sequenced on an Illumina iSeq 100. Turning to the authors' computational methods: Non-productive sequences were filtered out, and CDR3s that did not start with C, did not end with F or W, or were shorter than 7 amino acids were discarded. The MANAFEST web application identified antigen-specific clonotypes by comparing peptide-stimulated wells against reference wells and other culture wells. To be called positive, a clone needed an FDR below 0.05, an odds ratio above 5, and a productive frequency above 0.1% in at least two of three replicate wells. Clonotypes that were significantly expanded in both SARS-CoV-2 spike wells and at least one common cold coronavirus spike condition were defined as cross-reactive. Using R version 3.6.1, CDR3 homology was evaluated through Levenshtein distances (stringdist) along with unrooted phylogenetic trees (ape). The public reads were quality trimmed at Q25 with fastp and then assembled into clones with MiXCR by TCRdb, keeping productive beta chains. Each CDR3 protein appears once, grouped with its most common genes and DNA. TCRdb, rather than the study authors, made the V and J calls. The table for this sample lists roughly 4,000 distinct CDR3 sequences; about 32% of them were counted only once. Clones ranked in the top ten supply 25% of the sample.

In the case of this clonotype: Its antigen target is currently unknown. Base qualities were left out, and no much larger clone turns up one base away.

Results the study describes overall, beyond this receptor: In convalescent patients, a median around 86% of post-vaccine SARS-CoV-2-reactive clones were detected only after vaccination, suggesting vaccine-specific priming. The number of convalescent patients in the study was relatively small, and the study did not examine early timepoints following natural infection. An increase in the median number of SARS-CoV-2-reactive clonotypes from 21 after infection to roughly 38 after vaccination was observed, but the change was not found to be significant. Nearly all vaccine-specific clones in convalescent patients (304 of 307) were mono-reactive for SARS-CoV-2 spike rather than cross-reactive with common cold coronaviruses.

The specimen sequenced was CD4+ T cells from blood, cultured in vitro. The clonotype was recovered from a human donor in good health. The sequence joins TRBV18 to TRBJ1-1, and TRBD1 may be the D gene, going by 5 matching bases. The CDR3 here reads CASSLQVNTEAFF. The DNA sequence is as follows: TGTGCCAGCTCACTACAGGTGAACACTGAAGCTTTCTTT.